The 26 T cell receptor beta chains in this list originate from one sample, sequenced in a study of control samples from healthy donors and cancer patients. Profiling relied on immunoSEQ multiplex PCR, and the TCRdb table lists in-frame clones only, not all of them. The table has about 120,000 clones, roughly 92% seen once. The specimen was blood. These receptors were obtained from a man younger than 30 in good health.

The chain uses TRBV2 and TRBJ1-4; D unclear. Deletions cut 6 bases from V and 3 bases from J, with 8 bases between. Germline V gene lookup returns CDR1 SNHLY and CDR2 FYNNEI. The CDR3 is made up of 13 amino acids. The CDR3 sequence: CASRAEPNEKLFF. For the CDR3, the DNA is TGTGCCAGCAGGGCAGAACCTAATGAAAAACTGTTTTTT. The whole variable domain, filled in from reference TRBV2 and TRBJ1-4, reads EPEVTQTPSHQVTQMGQEVILRCVPISNHLYFYWYRQILGQKVEFLVSFYNNEISEKSEIFDDQFSVERPDGSNFTLKIRSTKLEDSAMYFCASRAEPNEKLFFGSGTQLSVL.

This chain uses TRBV20-1 with TRBJ1-5, with D hard to call. Germline V lookup: CDR1 DFQATT, CDR2 SNEGSKA (reference sequence). V lost 1 base to trimming and J lost 10 bases, with 8 bases between them. The CDR3 length is 11 residues. CDR3 nucleotides: TGCAGTGCTAGAGCTGGGCAACCCCAGCATTTT. This encodes CSARAGQPQHF.

The V and J genes are TRBV7-9 and TRBJ2-3; D is unresolved. CDR3 length: 16 amino acids. CDR1 and CDR2 from the germline V gene are SEHNR and FQNEAQ (reference sequence). Trimming left V 0 bases short and J 0 bases short, with 10 bases between. The CDR3 DNA reads TGTGCCAGCAGCTTAGCGTCGATAGGCAGCACAGATACGCAGTATTTT. Its translation is CASSLASIGSTDTQYF.

The chain is built from TRBV6-5 and TRBJ1-3, with a weak D call TRBD1 (6 bases). Looked up from germline, CDR1 is MNHEY and CDR2 is SVGAGI. CDR3 length: 12 amino acids. V was cut by 5 bases and J by 8 bases, with 10 bases left in between. CDR3 residues: CASSRGTDTIYF. The CDR3, as DNA: TGTGCCAGCAGTAGGGGGACGGACACCATATATTTT.

The V gene is TRBV7-9, the J gene TRBJ1-2; 8 bases are a match to TRBD1. J lost 7 bases, V lost 5 bases, and 3 bases had no gene match. Germline V gene lookup returns CDR1 SEHNR and CDR2 FQNEAQ (reference sequence). The CDR3 has 12 amino acids. The CDR3 DNA is TGTGCCAGCAGCGGACAGGGATTTGGCTACACCTTC. Protein product: CASSGQGFGYTF.

V gene TRBV5-5 combines with J gene TRBJ1-4; D is undetermined. From germline, CDR1 is SGHKS and CDR2 YYEKEE (reference sequence). Trimming shortened V by 4 bases and J by 2 bases, and 12 bases separated the two germline ends. The CDR3 has 15 residues. Here the CDR3 reads CASSRTAPTNEKLFF. In nucleotides, the CDR3 is TGTGCCAGCAGCCGAACAGCGCCTACTAATGAAAAACTGTTTTTT.

There are a few counts of this clone. The chain carries TRBV5-4 and TRBJ1-6; 10 bases map to TRBD1. Germline V gene data show CDR1 as SGHNT and CDR2 as YYREEE (reference sequence). CDR3 size: 17 residues. Trimming removed 0 bases from V and 5 bases from J; junction bases left unmatched: 5. The CDR3 loop reads CASSLAWGQGNNSPLHF. As DNA, the CDR3 is TGTGCCAGCAGCTTGGCCTGGGGACAGGGGAATAATTCACCCCTCCACTTT.

The chain combines TRBV10-3 with TRBJ2-1; D is possibly TRBD2 (6 bases). With 10 bases removed from V and 5 bases from J, the gap between germline ends came to 18 bases. Germline V gives CDR1 ENHRY, CDR2 SYGVKD. The CDR3 covers 14 residues. This CDR3 reads CATVRGSSNNEQFF. In DNA form, the CDR3 reads TGTGCCACCGTTCGGGGGTCGTCTAACAATGAGCAGTTCTTC.

This clone was counted many times. This rearrangement joins TRBV6-5 to TRBJ1-5; a weak D match, TRBD1 (5 bases). The V gene lost 8 bases and the J gene lost 0 bases, with 8 bases spanning the gap. Per germline, CDR1 MNHEY and CDR2 SVGAGI. The length of the CDR3 is 13 residues. CDR3 sequence reads: CASRGGSNQPQHF. The CDR3 DNA follows: TGTGCCAGCCGGGGGGGTAGCAATCAGCCCCAGCATTTT.

This clone appeared once. The rearrangement joins TRBV19 to TRBJ2-1; 12 bases are shared with TRBD1. With V trimmed by 6 bases and J by 8 bases, 8 bases remained unmatched. CDR3 length: 15 residues. CDR1 is LNHDA and CDR2 is SQIVND in the germline V gene (reference sequence). CDR3 in amino acids: CASSFGTGGVDEQFF. The CDR3 DNA reads TGTGCCAGTAGCTTCGGGACAGGGGGCGTGGATGAGCAGTTCTTC. Together with reference TRBV19 and TRBJ2-1, the CDR3 gives the full variable domain: DGGITQSPKYLFRKEGQNVTLSCEQNLNHDAMYWYRQDPGQGLRLIYYSQIVNDFQKGDIAEGYSVSREKKESFPLTVTSAQKNPTAFYLCASSFGTGGVDEQFFGPGTRLTVL.

J is TRBJ2-3 and V is TRBV9; TRBD2 is a possible D gene (7 bases). The CDR3 contains 17 residues. With 0 bases removed from V and 5 bases from J, the gap between germline ends came to 19 bases. Germline V lookup: CDR1 SGDLS, CDR2 YYNGEE. CDR3 region: CASSVGGGPSLGDTQYF. The DNA of the CDR3 is TGTGCCAGCAGCGTAGGCGGGGGCCCCTCTCTGGGAGATACGCAGTATTTT.

This clone showed up just once. The rearrangement uses TRBV9 and TRBJ2-1, with a possible D match to TRBD1 (6 bases). V dropped 3 bases and J dropped 7 bases, with 14 bases sitting between them. Germline V gene sequence: CDR1 SGDLS, CDR2 YYNGEE. The CDR3 extends over 14 amino acids. The chain's CDR3 is CASSALGGKNEQFF. The CDR3 region has the DNA TGTGCCAGCAGCGCATTAGGGGGTAAAAATGAGCAGTTCTTC.

This rearrangement joins TRBV6-1 to TRBJ2-7; 11 nucleotides align to TRBD1. This CDR3 is built from 15 residues. V shed 8 bases and J 5 bases; nucleotides not matched to a gene: 11. Germline assignment: CDR1 MNHNS and CDR2 SASEGT. CDR3 nucleotide sequence: TGTGCCAGCTCCGAACCGGGACAGGGGGGAAACGAGCAGTACTTC. It yields the protein CASSEPGQGGNEQYF.

The CDR3 here is CASSGDRGLYGYTF. The CDR3 DNA is TGTGCCAGCAGTGGGGACAGGGGGCTCTATGGCTACACCTTC. V usage is TRBV28 and J usage is TRBJ1-2; 12 nucleotides align to TRBD1. The J segment lost 4 bases and the V segment lost 5 bases, leaving 2 bases of the junction unmatched. In germline, CDR1 is MDHEN, CDR2 SYDVKM. This CDR3 comprises 14 residues.

This chain links TRBV3-1 (or the pseudogene TRBV3-2) with TRBJ2-5; D gene unclear. V lost 1 base, J lost 5 bases, and 11 bases lay in between. The CDR3 sequence is 14 residues long. The V gene's germline CDR1 is LGHDT and CDR2 YNNKEL (reference sequence). CDR3 DNA sequence: TGTGCCAGCAGCCAAGTCAATGGCGACGAGACCCAGTACTTC. This gives the protein CASSQVNGDETQYF.

This clone has only one observation. The V and J genes are TRBV5-1 and TRBJ2-7; the match to TRBD1 covers 9 bases. Germline-derived CDR1 and CDR2 are SGHRS and YFSETQ. V lost 4 bases, J lost 6 bases, and 8 bases stayed unmatched. CDR3 length equals 14 residues. The CDR3 sequence is CASSAGQGDGEQYF. CDR3 nucleotide sequence: TGCGCCAGCAGCGCGGGACAGGGAGATGGCGAGCAGTACTTC.

This chain uses TRBV11-1 with TRBJ2-7; 9 bases line up with TRBD1. V shed 5 bases, J shed 2 bases, and the junction held 4 bases outside the gene matches. CDR1 SGHAT and CDR2 FQDESV come from the germline V gene (reference sequence). The CDR3 runs 14 residues. The CDR3 nucleotides are TGTGCCAGCAGCCGGAGGACAGGGGCCTACGAGCAGTACTTC. It codes for CASSRRTGAYEQYF. Based on the CDR3 plus reference TRBV11-1 and TRBJ2-7, the full variable domain is EAEVAQSPRYKITEKSQAVAFWCDPISGHATLYWYRQILGQGPELLVQFQDESVVDDSQLPKDRFSAERLKGVDSTLKIQPAELGDSAMYLCASSRRTGAYEQYFGPGTRLTVT.

This clone was recorded once. This chain links TRBV2 with TRBJ1-4; D might be TRBD1 (6 bases). This CDR3 has 15 residues. V was shortened by 6 bases and J by 7 bases, with 18 bases between the two germline ends. CDR1 and CDR2 from the germline V gene are SNHLY and FYNNEI. CDR3 residues: CASSGSTGWAEKLFF. In DNA form, the CDR3 reads TGTGCCAGCAGCGGTAGTACAGGGTGGGCTGAAAAACTGTTTTTT.

V is TRBV7-9 and J is TRBJ2-3, with 14 bases fitting TRBD2. The CDR3 extends over 19 amino acids. The germline gives CDR1 SEHNR, CDR2 FQNEAQ (reference sequence). Trimming at V came to 4 bases and at J to 0 bases, leaving 9 bases not matched to a gene. CDR3 in DNA: TGTGCCAGCAGCTCTACCGGGACTAGCGGGGGCACTAGCACAGATACGCAGTATTTT. Translated: CASSSTGTSGGTSTDTQYF.

The chain couples TRBV1 to TRBJ2-7; the table's D call, TRBD1, was not checked against the DNA. TRBV1 is assigned pseudogene status. The CDR3 extends over 14 amino acids. The CDR3, as DNA: TGCACCAGCAGCCCCAGACATTGTACCTACGAGCAGTACTTC. This codes for CTSSPRHCTYEQYF.

The chain is built from TRBV19 and TRBJ2-3; D unresolved. Germline-derived CDR1 and CDR2 are LNHDA and SQIVND (reference sequence). The V and J ends lost 5 bases and 2 bases respectively, with 14 bases between them. The CDR3 spans 15 residues. CDR3 coding DNA: TGTGCCAGTAGTCCCGGTGGATCACCCACAGATACGCAGTATTTT. It specifies CASSPGGSPTDTQYF.

The gene calls are TRBV12-5 and TRBJ2-2; TRBD2 might be the D (5 bases). Germline V gene data show CDR1 as LGHNT and CDR2 as FRNRAP. The CDR3 runs 14 residues. Deletions cut 2 bases from V and 7 bases from J, with 11 bases between. The CDR3 DNA is TGTGCTAGTGGTTTGACATTGGCGGGCGGGGAGCTGTTTTTT. Translation gives CASGLTLAGGELFF.

The CDR3 nucleotides read TGCGCCAGCAGCCAGCAACAGGGATTGCGTTCACCCCTCCACTTT. Amino acid sequence: CASSQQQGLRSPLHF. The J gene is TRBJ1-6, the V gene TRBV4-1; D is possibly TRBD1 (6 bases). Trimming removed 3 bases from V and 9 bases from J, with 15 bases in between. The germline CDR1 and CDR2 sequences are MGHRA and YSYEKL. The CDR3 is 15 residues long.

The chain joins TRBV12-5 to TRBJ2-5, with D uncertain. V gave up 7 bases and J gave up 3 bases, with 9 bases separating them. This CDR3 contains 12 residues. Germline loops: CDR1 LGHNT, CDR2 FRNRAP. CDR3 protein: CASAGSKETQYF. The CDR3 DNA sequence: TGTGCTAGTGCCGGCAGCAAAGAGACCCAGTACTTC. The full variable domain, its missing parts supplied by reference TRBV12-5 and TRBJ2-5, is DARVTQTPRHKVTEMGQEVTMRCQPILGHNTVFWYRQTMMQGLELLAYFRNRAPLDDSGMPKDRFSAEMPDATLATLKIQPSEPRDSAVYFCASAGSKETQYFGPGTRLLVL.

This chain links TRBV6-1 with TRBJ2-7; the D is unclear. In germline, CDR1 is MNHNS, CDR2 SASEGT. CDR3 length: 12 residues. Trimming cost V 3 bases and J 6 bases, with 9 bases left between them. The CDR3 loop reads CASSDDLFEQYF. The CDR3 nucleotides read TGTGCCAGCAGTGATGACCTCTTCGAGCAGTACTTC.

On this clone itself: Additional DNA sequences in this sample encode the identical CDR3. The chain combines TRBV4-1 with TRBJ2-6; D is perhaps TRBD1 (6 bases). This CDR3 is built from 22 residues. Germline CDR1 reads MGHRA; CDR2 reads YSYEKL. Trimming took 5 bases from V and 0 from J, leaving 29 bases between them. The CDR3: CASSWPGQGVRSFSSGANVLTF. The DNA of the CDR3 is TGCGCCAGCAGCTGGCCGGGACAAGGGGTCAGATCATTTAGCTCTGGGGCCAACGTCCTGACTTTC.